A single sample is the source of the 12 T cell receptor beta chains below, sequenced in a study of blood T cell repertoires in COVID-19. Profiled with immunoSEQ multiplex PCR; TCRdb holds only in-frame clones, not every one. The table records 70,000 or so clones, about 88% of them present only once. Sequencing was performed on peripheral blood. The receptors were sampled from a man aged 50 to 59 with acute or convalescent COVID-19.

The chain uses TRBV11-3 and TRBJ2-7; 12 bases line up with TRBD2. Per germline, CDR1 SGHNT and CDR2 YENEEA. The CDR3 extends over 16 amino acids. V was clipped by 5 bases and J by 4 bases; unmatched bases: 9. CDR3 in amino acids: CASSPGKTSGSYEQYF. As DNA, the CDR3 is TGTGCCAGCAGCCCGGGAAAGACTAGCGGGAGTTACGAGCAGTACTTC.

J is TRBJ1-2 and V is TRBV18, with D possibly being TRBD1 (6 bases). This CDR3 comprises 14 residues. Germline values: CDR1 KGHSH, CDR2 LQKENI. Trimming shortened V by 1 base and J by 6 bases, and 12 bases separated the two germline ends. CDR3 nucleotide sequence: TGTGCCAGCTCACCACAGGGTAGGGGGAATGGCTACACCTTC. Translation gives CASSPQGRGNGYTF.

The chain links TRBV6-5 to TRBJ2-3, with a tentative D call TRBD1 (6 bases). Trimming stripped 6 bases from V and 6 bases from J, with 13 bases between. CDR1 and CDR2 from the germline V gene are MNHEY and SVGAGI. This CDR3 contains 13 residues. In DNA form, the CDR3 reads TGTGCCAGCAGCAGGGGATCGTTTGATACGCAGTATTTT. As protein: CASSRGSFDTQYF.

The rearrangement joins TRBV6-5 to TRBJ2-7, with D perhaps matching TRBD1 (6 bases). The V and J ends lost 2 bases and 3 bases respectively, with 8 bases between them. The CDR3 length is 13 residues. Germline V gives CDR1 MNHEY, CDR2 SVGAGI. CDR3 region: CASSYGRGYEQYF. DNA for the CDR3: TGTGCCAGCAGTTACGGCAGGGGCTACGAGCAGTACTTC.

J is TRBJ2-3 and V is TRBV7-2; TRBD2 aligns across 10 bases. V was clipped by 4 bases and J by 10 bases; unmatched bases: 14. Germline V gene lookup returns CDR1 SGHTA and CDR2 FQGNSA. The CDR3 contains 16 residues. The CDR3 nucleotides read TGTGCCAGCAGCTCCAGACTAGCGGGCCCGATCGGGGCGCAGTATTTT. Translated: CASSSRLAGPIGAQYF.

This chain connects TRBV28 to TRBJ1-3; no firm D call. Germline CDR1 is MDHEN and CDR2 is SYDVKM. The CDR3 contains 14 residues. The ends were cut back, 6 bases at V and 5 bases at J, with 14 bases in the middle. In DNA form, the CDR3 reads TGTGCCAGCAGCCCTGGTGGGAGGCGAAACACCATATATTTT. Protein sequence: CASSPGGRRNTIYF.

The rearrangement links TRBV7-9 to TRBJ2-2; TRBD1 matches 11 bases. Germline CDR1 is SEHNR and CDR2 is FQNEAQ (reference sequence). The V segment lost 4 bases and the J segment 4 bases; nucleotides outside the gene matches: 2. This CDR3 is built from 15 residues. The CDR3 region has the DNA TGTGCCAGCAGCTCGGACAGGGGGCGCACCGGGGAGCTGTTTTTT. Its protein product is CASSSDRGRTGELFF. Together with reference TRBV7-9 and TRBJ2-2, the CDR3 gives the full variable domain: DTGVSQNPRHKITKRGQNVTFRCDPISEHNRLYWYRQTLGQGPEFLTYFQNEAQLEKSRLLSDRFSAERPKGSFSTLEIQRTEQGDSAMYLCASSSDRGRTGELFFGEGSRLTVL.

J is TRBJ2-1 and V is TRBV7-9; TRBD2 matches at 9 bases. The CDR3 is 19 amino acids. V gave up 5 bases and J gave up 9 bases; unmatched junction bases: 23. Germline-derived CDR1 and CDR2 are SEHNR and FQNEAQ (reference sequence). CDR3 amino acids: CASSTSEGAGGPLSGEQFF. CDR3 nucleotides: TGTGCCAGCAGCACGTCCGAGGGAGCGGGAGGCCCCTTGTCGGGTGAGCAGTTCTTC.

This chain uses TRBV24-1 with TRBJ2-3; D is unresolved. Germline CDR1 and CDR2: KGHDR and SFDVKD. V lost 4 bases and J 0 bases, leaving 7 bases between the germline ends. There are 14 residues in the CDR3. CDR3 protein: CATSEATSTDTQYF. Written as DNA, the CDR3 is TGTGCCACCAGTGAAGCGACTAGCACAGATACGCAGTATTTT.

This clone has only a few counts. This rearrangement joins TRBV3-1 (or the pseudogene TRBV3-2) to TRBJ2-7; TRBD2 matches at 7 bases. CDR3 length: 14 residues. V trimming: 4 bases; J trimming: 6 bases; junction bases outside the gene matches: 9. Germline CDR1 LGHDT, CDR2 YNNKEL (reference sequence). The CDR3 nucleotides read TGTGCCAGCAGCCCAGTGCATAGGGAGGGCGAGCAGTACTTC. Protein: CASSPVHREGEQYF.

A single count supports this clone. The J gene is TRBJ2-1, the V gene TRBV11-2; 7 bases line up with TRBD2. From germline, CDR1 is SGHAT and CDR2 FQNNGV. The junction had 9 bases not matched to a gene; V was cut back by 5 bases and J by 8 bases. This CDR3 is built from 14 residues. Here the CDR3 DNA reads TGTGCCAGCAGCAAAAGGAGGGAGGGGCATGAGCAGTTCTTC. It encodes CASSKRREGHEQFF.

This chain connects TRBV14 to TRBJ2-2; the D is unclear. The CDR3 length is 13 residues. Germline V gene sequence: CDR1 SGHDN, CDR2 FVKESK. V was shortened by 2 bases and J by 7 bases, with 8 bases between the two germline ends. CDR3: CASSQSLYGELFF. CDR3 DNA: TGTGCCAGCAGCCAATCCCTCTACGGGGAGCTGTTTTTT.